Reported below is one TCR beta chain. The sample originates from a study of blood T cell repertoires in COVID-19. Turning to the study itself: Researchers got acute and convalescent COVID-19 samples from the United States, Italy and Spain. Sources were T cells, B-cell-depleted T cells, or PBMCs; the material itself was cDNA or gDNA.

V dropped 6 bases and J dropped 1 base, with 18 bases sitting between them. This CDR3 contains 16 residues. The germline CDR1 and CDR2 sequences are MNHNY and SVGAGI (reference sequence). Per the study methods: Amplification from reference gene primers served as the basis for estimated nucleated cell counts. TCRdb's copy holds only in-frame clones and misses some; the assay was immunoSEQ multiplex PCR. The V and J calls and the clone size are those of that table, but D and trimming were determined from the DNA. The sample lists around 59,000 clones, approximately 80% seen once, with approximately 7.2% in the top ten.

The receptor was isolated from a man in his sixties with acute or convalescent COVID-19. What was sequenced was peripheral blood. The V and J genes are TRBV6-6 and TRBJ1-2, with D maybe TRBD1 (5 bases). CDR3 amino acids: CASSPTRQGDNYGYTF. CDR3 nucleotide sequence: TGTGCCAGCAGCCCCACCCGGCAGGGTGATAACTATGGCTACACCTTC.